The 20 T cell receptor beta chains given below trace back to one sample, sequenced in a study of immune cell composition in non-small cell lung cancer. The normal lung sample lay at least 3 cm, and maximally far, from the tumour. Measured with immunoSEQ multiplex PCR; TCRdb has only the in-frame clones, and not every one. This table has approximately 6,700 clones, roughly two thirds appearing once. Sequencing was carried out using non-adjacent lung tissue. The source is a human donor with non-small cell lung cancer.

This clone appeared a few times. The chain has TRBV5-1 and TRBJ1-2; tentatively, D is TRBD1 (5 bases). The CDR3 is 16 residues long. With 0 bases removed from V and 4 bases from J, the gap between germline ends came to 16 bases. Germline V CDR1 and CDR2: SGHRS, YFSETQ. Written as DNA, the CDR3 is TGCGCCAGCAGCTTGGAGTATATTCGGGGGACCTATGGCTACACCTTC. Translation gives CASSLEYIRGTYGYTF.

This clone is a singleton in its sample. The gene calls are TRBV19 and TRBJ1-3, with a possible D match to TRBD1 (6 bases). V gave up 3 bases and J gave up 0 bases, with 15 bases separating them. The CDR3 is made up of 17 amino acids. Germline assignment: CDR1 LNHDA and CDR2 SQIVND (reference sequence). The CDR3 nucleotides are TGTGCCAGTAGTATTGGGGGCACTACATTCTCTGGAAACACCATATATTTT. Amino acids: CASSIGGTTFSGNTIYF.

This clone was seen a few times. V gene TRBV9 combines with J gene TRBJ1-6; no clear D. Germline V CDR1 and CDR2: SGDLS, YYNGEE. This CDR3 contains 14 residues. V was pared by 1 base and J by 7 bases, with 9 bases between. The chain's CDR3 is CASSVRGLNSPLHF. CDR3 DNA: TGTGCCAGCAGCGTACGAGGGCTCAATTCACCCCTCCACTTT.

The chain employs TRBV10-2 and TRBJ2-5; D is unclear. Germline V CDR1 and CDR2: WSHSY, SAAADI. The V and J ends lost 6 bases and 0 bases respectively, with 17 bases between them. The CDR3 is made up of 16 amino acids. This chain's CDR3 is CASSHLSGWYQETQYF. The CDR3 DNA reads TGCGCCAGCAGCCACTTATCCGGTTGGTACCAAGAGACCCAGTACTTC.

This clone has more than one count but fewer than ten. The CDR3 nucleotides read TGTGCCAGCAGCCAAGGGAGGGCCGGGGAGCTGTTTTTT. Translated, it gives CASSQGRAGELFF. The chain recombines TRBV5-4 with TRBJ2-2; 7 bases map to TRBD2. J lost 6 bases, V lost 4 bases, and 3 bases had no gene match. The CDR3 runs to 13 residues. Germline-derived CDR1 and CDR2 are SGHNT and YYREEE (reference sequence).

The chain combines TRBV5-5 with TRBJ2-5; TRBD1 agrees at 7 bases. The J call may be mistaken, given a closer DNA end match to TRBJ2-7. The CDR3 sequence is 14 residues long. Germline V lookup: CDR1 SGHKS, CDR2 YYEKEE (reference sequence). CDR3 DNA: TGTGCCAGCAGCCCTTTGGACAGGTCCTACGAGCAGTACTTC. Translated, it gives CASSPLDRSYEQYF.

J is TRBJ2-5 and V is TRBV5-1, with D possibly matching TRBD2 (5 bases). Between the trimmed V and J ends, which lost 4 bases and 5 bases, there was a span of 12 bases. The CDR3 is 13 amino acids. Germline CDR1 is SGHRS and CDR2 is YFSETQ. The CDR3 sequence is CASSGVTGETQYF. CDR3 coding DNA: TGCGCCAGCAGCGGGGTAACGGGGGAGACCCAGTACTTC.

Note on this clone: Other DNA sequences of this sample code for an identical CDR3. The chain uses TRBV18 and TRBJ2-5, with D possibly being TRBD2 (7 bases). Germline values: CDR1 KGHSH, CDR2 LQKENI. The CDR3 runs to 14 residues. Trimming removed 3 bases from V and 3 bases from J, with 11 bases in between. The CDR3 region is CASSPGGGEETQYF. For the CDR3, the DNA is TGTGCCAGCTCACCTGGAGGGGGGGAAGAGACCCAGTACTTC.

The genes are TRBV9 and TRBJ1-3; D not resolved. The CDR3 has 15 residues. Germline V CDR1 and CDR2: SGDLS, YYNGEE. The V and J ends lost 0 bases and 0 bases respectively, with 7 bases between them. CDR3: CASSVEPHSGNTIYF. In nucleotides, the CDR3 is TGTGCCAGCAGCGTAGAGCCGCACTCTGGAAACACCATATATTTT.

This chain joins TRBV7-9 and TRBJ2-1; 7 bases are a match to TRBD2. There are 15 residues in the CDR3. CDR1 is SEHNR and CDR2 is FQNEAQ in the germline V gene (reference sequence). The J segment lost 5 bases and the V segment lost 3 bases, leaving 7 bases of the junction unmatched. CDR3 protein: CASSLWTRGNNEQFF. The DNA for the CDR3 is TGTGCCAGCAGCTTGTGGACTAGGGGAAACAATGAGCAGTTCTTC. The full variable domain, rest sourced from reference TRBV7-9 and TRBJ2-1, is DTGVSQNPRHKITKRGQNVTFRCDPISEHNRLYWYRQTLGQGPEFLTYFQNEAQLEKSRLLSDRFSAERPKGSFSTLEIQRTEQGDSAMYLCASSLWTRGNNEQFFGPGTRLTVL.

V is TRBV5-4 and J is TRBJ2-1; TRBD2 aligns across 7 bases. After removal of 0 bases from V and 4 bases from J, the junction contained 4 bases not matched to a gene. This CDR3 has 15 residues. CDR1 is SGHNT, CDR2 YYREEE, per germline (reference sequence). The CDR3: CASSLGLAVYNEQFF. The CDR3 DNA reads as TGTGCCAGCAGCTTGGGGCTAGCGGTATACAATGAGCAGTTCTTC.

The chain couples TRBV2 to TRBJ1-1; D is undetermined. Per germline, CDR1 SNHLY and CDR2 FYNNEI. This CDR3 is built from 13 residues. Trimming shortened V by 0 bases and J by 3 bases, and 5 bases separated the two germline ends. CDR3 protein: CASSEAVDTEAFF. The CDR3 DNA reads as TGTGCCAGCAGTGAAGCGGTAGACACTGAAGCTTTCTTT.

The J gene is TRBJ1-2, the V gene TRBV27; 12 bases align to TRBD1. V was clipped by 5 bases and J by 9 bases; unmatched bases: 13. The CDR3 has 16 residues. Germline V gives CDR1 MNHEY, CDR2 SMNVEV (reference sequence). The CDR3 spells CASSPQSGTGGVRYTF. The CDR3, as DNA: TGTGCCAGCAGTCCACAGTCCGGGACAGGGGGCGTCCGCTACACCTTC.

In this sample, this clone turned up a few times. The chain is built from TRBV13 and TRBJ2-7; 16 bases match TRBD2. The germline gives CDR1 PRHDT, CDR2 FYEKMQ (reference sequence). The V segment lost 3 bases and the J segment 3 bases; nucleotides outside the gene matches: 8. CDR3 size: 18 residues. The CDR3 sequence: CASSFSPGTSGRVYEQYF. CDR3 nucleotides: TGTGCCAGCAGCTTTTCTCCCGGGACTAGCGGGAGGGTCTACGAGCAGTACTTC.

The chain carries TRBV5-6 and TRBJ2-7; D not resolved. This CDR3 has 14 residues. The ends were cut back, 0 bases at V and 3 bases at J, with 10 bases in the middle. The germline V gene has CDR1 SGHDT and CDR2 YYEEEE. CDR3 amino acids: CASSLVSYRYEQYF. The CDR3 DNA reads TGTGCCAGCAGCTTGGTGAGTTACCGCTACGAGCAGTACTTC.

V and J are TRBV6-1 and TRBJ1-1; D gene uncertain. CDR3 length: 11 amino acids. Germline CDR1 and CDR2: MNHNS and SASEGT. Trimming left V 5 bases short and J 2 bases short, with 3 bases between. The CDR3 nucleotides are TGTGCCAGCAGTCCAAACACTGAAGCTTTCTTT. As protein: CASSPNTEAFF.

The genes are TRBV5-5 and TRBJ2-6, with D possibly TRBD2 on 6 matching bases. V gave up 4 bases and J gave up 2 bases, with 13 bases separating them. CDR1 is SGHKS and CDR2 is YYEKEE in the germline V gene (reference sequence). The CDR3 consists of 16 residues. CDR3 DNA: TGTGCCAGCAGCACCGATTGGGGGGCTGGGGCCAACGTCCTGACTTTC. Amino acid sequence: CASSTDWGAGANVLTF.

The V gene is TRBV4-2, the J gene TRBJ2-5; 10 bases are shared with TRBD2. The CDR3 contains 18 residues. The V gene's germline CDR1 is LGHNA and CDR2 YNFKEQ. The V gene end was trimmed by 0 bases and the J gene end by 5 bases; junction bases not matched to a gene: 12. The CDR3 spells CASSQDGIAGGRGETQYF. In DNA form, the CDR3 reads TGTGCCAGCAGCCAAGATGGGATAGCGGGGGGCCGGGGGGAGACCCAGTACTTC.

The chain uses TRBV7-9 and TRBJ1-1; the match to TRBD1 covers 7 bases. With 0 bases clipped from V and 7 bases from J, the junction kept 2 bases outside the gene matches. The CDR3 loop spans 13 amino acids. The V gene's germline CDR1 is SEHNR and CDR2 FQNEAQ (reference sequence). The CDR3 region has the DNA TGTGCCAGCAGCTTAGCGCGACAGGGTGAAGCTTTCTTT. Protein sequence: CASSLARQGEAFF.

The V gene is TRBV4-3, the J gene TRBJ2-4; D may be TRBD1 (6 bases). From germline, CDR1 is LGHNA and CDR2 YSLEER. This CDR3 region has 14 residues. The ends were cut back, 0 bases at V and 6 bases at J, with 9 bases in the middle. The CDR3 loop reads CASSQESRGNIQYF. CDR3 nucleotide sequence: TGCGCCAGCAGCCAAGAATCCAGGGGAAACATTCAGTACTTC.